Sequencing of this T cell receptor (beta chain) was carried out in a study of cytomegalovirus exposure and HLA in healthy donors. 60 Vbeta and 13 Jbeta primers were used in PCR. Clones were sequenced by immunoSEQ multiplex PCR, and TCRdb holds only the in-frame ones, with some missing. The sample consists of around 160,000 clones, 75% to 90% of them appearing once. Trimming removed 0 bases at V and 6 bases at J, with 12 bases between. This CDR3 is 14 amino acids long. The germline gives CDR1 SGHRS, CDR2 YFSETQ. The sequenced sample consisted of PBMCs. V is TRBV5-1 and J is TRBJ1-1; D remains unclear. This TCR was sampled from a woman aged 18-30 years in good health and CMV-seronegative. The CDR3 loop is CASSLARGGAEAFF. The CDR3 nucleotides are TGCGCCAGCAGCTTGGCTCGCGGAGGCGCTGAAGCTTTCTTT.